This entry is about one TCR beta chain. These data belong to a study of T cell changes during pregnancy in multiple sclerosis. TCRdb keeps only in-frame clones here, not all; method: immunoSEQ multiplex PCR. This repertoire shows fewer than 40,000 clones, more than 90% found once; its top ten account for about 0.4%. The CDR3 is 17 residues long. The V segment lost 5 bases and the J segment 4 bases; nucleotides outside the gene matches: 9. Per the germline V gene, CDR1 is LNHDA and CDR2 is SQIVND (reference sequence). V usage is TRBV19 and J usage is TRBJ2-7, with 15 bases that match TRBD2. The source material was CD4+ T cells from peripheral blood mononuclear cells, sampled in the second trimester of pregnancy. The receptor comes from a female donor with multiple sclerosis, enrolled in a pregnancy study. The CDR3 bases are TGTGCCAGTAGTGGAAGGACTAGCGGGGGGGCCGATTACGAGCAGTACTTC. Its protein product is CASSGRTSGGADYEQYF. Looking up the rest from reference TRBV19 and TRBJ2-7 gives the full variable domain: DGGITQSPKYLFRKEGQNVTLSCEQNLNHDAMYWYRQDPGQGLRLIYYSQIVNDFQKGDIAEGYSVSREKKESFPLTVTSAQKNPTAFYLCASSGRTSGGADYEQYFGPGTRLTVT.